These T cell receptor beta chains were read from a single sample in a study of shared clonotypes between healthy human individuals. The assay was immunoSEQ multiplex PCR, and TCRdb's table has in-frame clones only and misses some. The repertoire holds over a million clones, with more than 95% as singletons. Source material: naive CD4+ T cells sorted from blood. The receptors come from a man younger than 45 in good health. The CDR3 runs from the conserved cysteine through the conserved F or W. Each record gives: clone size, CDR3 length, J gene, D gene, V gene, CDR3 protein, CDR3 DNA. A D gene is named only where the DNA matches it firmly. A clone size is listed for some rows: how often the clone was seen (once, few, many), or a class if it is expanded.

.,17,TRBJ2-1,.,TRBV23-1,CASSQSRGEGAYNEQFF,TGCGCCAGCAGTCAATCGAGGGGGGAGGGTGCCTACAATGAGCAGTTCTTC
.,15,TRBJ2-4,TRBD1,TRBV4-3,CASSQEGQGRGIQYF,TGCGCCAGCAGCCAAGAGGGACAGGGAAGAGGCATTCAGTACTTC
few,16,TRBJ1-5,TRBD1,TRBV18,CASSLAGQGSNQPQHF,TGTGCCAGCTCACTCGCGGGACAGGGGAGCAATCAGCCCCAGCATTTT
.,19,TRBJ2-1,TRBD2,TRBV18,CASSPLPPLGTSVSNEQFF,TGTGCCAGCTCACCGCTACCCCCCTTAGGGACTAGCGTTAGCAATGAGCAGTTCTTC
.,15,TRBJ2-7,TRBD2,TRBV2,CASSEEGLAGVEQYF,TGTGCCAGCAGTGAAGAGGGACTAGCGGGAGTCGAGCAGTACTTC
.,12,TRBJ1-5,.,TRBV7-2,CASSFLDQPQHF,TGTGCCAGCAGCTTCCTTGATCAGCCCCAGCATTTT
.,14,TRBJ2-7,.,TRBV7-9,CASTNAGSAYEQYF,TGTGCCAGCACGAACGCAGGGAGTGCGTACGAGCAGTACTTC
once,12,TRBJ2-3,.,TRBV28,CASGLITDTQYF,TGTGCCAGCGGACTGATCACAGATACGCAGTATTTT
few,13,TRBJ2-2,.,TRBV10-1,CASGPDQDGELFF,TGCGCCAGCGGGCCCGACCAGGACGGGGAGCTGTTTTTT
.,15,TRBJ2-7,TRBD1,TRBV18,CASSPRGQSSYEQYF,TGTGCCAGCTCACCACGGGGACAGAGTTCCTACGAGCAGTACTTC
.,15,TRBJ2-1,.,TRBV29-1,CSVEGGGVVYNEQFF,TGCAGCGTTGAAGGGGGCGGAGTGGTCTACAATGAGCAGTTCTTC
.,16,TRBJ2-1,TRBD2,TRBV29-1,CSVEGQLAGPLNEQFF,TGCAGCGTTGAAGGTCAACTAGCGGGACCCCTCAATGAGCAGTTCTTC
.,15,TRBJ2-5,TRBD1,TRBV5-1,CASSFGGQGLKTQYF,TGCGCCAGCAGCTTCGGGGGACAGGGTTTAAAGACCCAGTACTTC
.,13,TRBJ1-4,TRBD1,TRBV7-9,CASRTGGVEKLFF,TGTGCCAGCAGGACAGGGGGGGTGGAAAAACTGTTTTTT
.,13,TRBJ1-2,TRBD1,TRBV27,CASARQGVGGYTF,TGTGCCAGCGCACGACAGGGGGTGGGTGGCTACACCTTC
.,17,TRBJ2-2,.,TRBV6-1,CASSEAPVPHHTGELFF,TGTGCCAGCAGTGAAGCGCCTGTACCCCACCACACCGGGGAGCTGTTTTTT
.,14,TRBJ1-1,.,TRBV7-2,CASSNTRVRTEAFF,TGTGCCAGCAGCAACACCAGGGTTAGGACTGAAGCTTTCTTT
.,16,TRBJ1-2,TRBD1,TRBV5-4,CASSSVTGGSGDGYTF,TGTGCCAGCAGCTCGGTCACAGGGGGATCGGGGGATGGCTACACCTTC
.,22,TRBJ2-3,TRBD2,TRBV9,CASSPRFPGLAATLPSTDTQYF,TGTGCCAGCAGCCCTCGGTTCCCGGGACTAGCGGCGACGTTACCTAGCACAGATACGCAGTATTTT
.,12,TRBJ2-1,.,TRBV2,CASSEFIGEQFF,TGTGCCAGCAGTGAATTCATCGGTGAGCAGTTCTTC
.,16,TRBJ2-2,TRBD1,TRBV7-6,CASSLVGQGAPGELFF,TGTGCCAGCAGCTTAGTGGGGCAGGGGGCGCCCGGGGAGCTGTTTTTT
.,15,TRBJ2-7,.,TRBV9,CASSVESTGYYEQYF,TGTGCCAGCAGCGTAGAGAGTACAGGGTACTACGAGCAGTACTTC
.,14,TRBJ1-2,.,TRBV7-8,CASSLAEGTRGYTF,TGTGCCAGCAGCTTAGCCGAAGGGACTCGTGGCTACACCTTC
few,11,TRBJ1-2,.,TRBV10-3,CASRTGIGYTF,TGTGCCTCCCGAACAGGGATTGGCTACACCTTC
.,15,TRBJ2-7,.,TRBV15,CATSRLRDRGYEQYF,TGTGCCACCAGCAGGCTCCGGGACCGAGGATACGAGCAGTACTTC
.,15,TRBJ2-7,.,TRBV11-3,CASSLGSGAPTEQYF,TGTGCCAGCAGCTTAGGATCTGGGGCGCCGACCGAGCAGTACTTC
.,12,TRBJ2-2,.,TRBV29-1,CSVGKQTGELFF,TGCAGCGTTGGCAAGCAAACCGGGGAGCTGTTTTTT
.,15,TRBJ1-5,.,TRBV7-9,CASSSDRSGNQPQHF,TGTGCCAGCAGCTCCGACCGATCGGGCAATCAGCCCCAGCATTTT
.,13,TRBJ1-2,.,TRBV7-9,CASSPDRPDGYTF,TGTGCCAGCAGCCCCGACAGGCCGGATGGCTACACCTTC
.,12,TRBJ2-7,.,TRBV6-5,CASRSGDYEQYF,TGTGCCAGCAGATCCGGCGACTACGAGCAGTACTTC